Reported below is one T cell receptor beta chain. As yet, its antigen is unknown. Its ends do not fully match the called genes, so a read error is possible. This specimen belongs to a study of blood T cells in healthy people across ages. Study-wide results and limits: The authors considered diversity estimates from one million T cells to be underestimates.

The CDR3 covers 19 residues. CDR1 and CDR2 from the germline V gene are SGHTA and FQGTGA. Primed by a sample-barcoded 5' primer and a J-beta primer mix, a second PCR proceeded for about 7 to 11 cycles. MiXCR, applied by TCRdb to the 5' RACE reads, yields one record per CDR3 protein. The sample consists of over 600,000 distinct CDR3 sequences, 46% of them appearing once. The receptor was isolated from a man older than 75 in good health. The sequencing sample was made of blood. This chain links TRBV7-3 with TRBJ2-5, with 16 bases aligning to TRBD2. The CDR3 region is CAGSSGLAGGPIGQETQYF. The DNA for the CDR3 is TGTGCCGGCAGCTCGGGACTAGCGGGAGGGCCCATAGGACAAGAGACCCAGTACTTC.